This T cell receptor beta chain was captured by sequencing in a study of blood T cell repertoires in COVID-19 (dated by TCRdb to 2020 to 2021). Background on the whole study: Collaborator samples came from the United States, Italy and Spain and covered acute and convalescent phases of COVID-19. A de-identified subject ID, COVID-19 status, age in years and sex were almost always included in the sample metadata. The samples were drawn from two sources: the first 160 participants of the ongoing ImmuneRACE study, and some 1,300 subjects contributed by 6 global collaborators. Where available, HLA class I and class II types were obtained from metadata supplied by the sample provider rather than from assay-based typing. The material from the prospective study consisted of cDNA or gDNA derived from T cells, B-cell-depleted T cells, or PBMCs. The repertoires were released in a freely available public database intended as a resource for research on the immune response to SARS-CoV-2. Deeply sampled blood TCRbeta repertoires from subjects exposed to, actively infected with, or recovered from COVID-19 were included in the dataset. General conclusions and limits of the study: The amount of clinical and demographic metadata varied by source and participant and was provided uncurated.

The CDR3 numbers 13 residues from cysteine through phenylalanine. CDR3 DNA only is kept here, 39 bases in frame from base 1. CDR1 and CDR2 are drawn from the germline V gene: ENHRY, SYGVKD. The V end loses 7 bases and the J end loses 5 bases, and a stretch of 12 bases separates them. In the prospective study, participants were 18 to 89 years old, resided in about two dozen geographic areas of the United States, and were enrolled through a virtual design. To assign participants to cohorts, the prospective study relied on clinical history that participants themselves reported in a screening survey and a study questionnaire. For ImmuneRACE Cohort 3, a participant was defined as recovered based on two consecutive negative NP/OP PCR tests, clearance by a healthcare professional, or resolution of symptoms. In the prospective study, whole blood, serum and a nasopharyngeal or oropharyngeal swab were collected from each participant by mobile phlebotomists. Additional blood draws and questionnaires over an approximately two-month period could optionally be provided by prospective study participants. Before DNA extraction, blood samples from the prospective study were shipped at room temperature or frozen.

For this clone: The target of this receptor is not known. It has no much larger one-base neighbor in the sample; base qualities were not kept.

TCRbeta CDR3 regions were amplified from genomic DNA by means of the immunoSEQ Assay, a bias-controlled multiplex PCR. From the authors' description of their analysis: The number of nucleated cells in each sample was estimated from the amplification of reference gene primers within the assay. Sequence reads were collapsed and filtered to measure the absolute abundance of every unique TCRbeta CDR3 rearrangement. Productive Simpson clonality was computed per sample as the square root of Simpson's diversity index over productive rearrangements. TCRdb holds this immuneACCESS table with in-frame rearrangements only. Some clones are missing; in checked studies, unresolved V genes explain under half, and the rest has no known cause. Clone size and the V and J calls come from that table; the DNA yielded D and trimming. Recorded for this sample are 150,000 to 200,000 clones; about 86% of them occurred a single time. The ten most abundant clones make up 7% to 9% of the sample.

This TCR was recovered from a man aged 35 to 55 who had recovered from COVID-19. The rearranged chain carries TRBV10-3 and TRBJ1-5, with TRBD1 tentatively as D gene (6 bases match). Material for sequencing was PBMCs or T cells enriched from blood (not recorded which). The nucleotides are TGTGCCATCAACGGCGGGGGCGATCAGCCCCAGCATTTT. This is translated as CAINGGGDQPQHF.